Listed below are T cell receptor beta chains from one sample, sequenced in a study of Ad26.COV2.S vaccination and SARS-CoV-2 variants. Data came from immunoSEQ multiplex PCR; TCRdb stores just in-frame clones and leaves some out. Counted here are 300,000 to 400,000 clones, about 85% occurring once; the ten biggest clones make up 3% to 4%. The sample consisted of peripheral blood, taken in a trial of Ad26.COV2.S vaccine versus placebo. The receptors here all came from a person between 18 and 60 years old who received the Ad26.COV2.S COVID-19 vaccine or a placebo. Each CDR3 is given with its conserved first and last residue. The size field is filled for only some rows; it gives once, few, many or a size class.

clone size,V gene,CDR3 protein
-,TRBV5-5,CASSWTGGSNTEAFF
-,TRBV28,CASADRAGGEQYF
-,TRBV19,CASKSGTALNTEAFF
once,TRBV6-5,CASSYSNDYGYTF
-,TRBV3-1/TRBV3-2,CASSRGTGMREETQYF
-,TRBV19,CASTKALGAGGGIGEQFF
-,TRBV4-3,CASSQDLRYNEQFF
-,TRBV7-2,CASSLAKGGRTEAFF
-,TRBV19,CASSIGGQGSSYEQYF
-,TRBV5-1,CASSLAREWVYEQYF
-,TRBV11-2,CASSLGTAGNEKLFF
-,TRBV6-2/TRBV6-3,CASSFTDRAGTDTQYF
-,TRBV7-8,CASSGGSSGRRRQYF
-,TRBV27,CASSRDTSYNEQFF